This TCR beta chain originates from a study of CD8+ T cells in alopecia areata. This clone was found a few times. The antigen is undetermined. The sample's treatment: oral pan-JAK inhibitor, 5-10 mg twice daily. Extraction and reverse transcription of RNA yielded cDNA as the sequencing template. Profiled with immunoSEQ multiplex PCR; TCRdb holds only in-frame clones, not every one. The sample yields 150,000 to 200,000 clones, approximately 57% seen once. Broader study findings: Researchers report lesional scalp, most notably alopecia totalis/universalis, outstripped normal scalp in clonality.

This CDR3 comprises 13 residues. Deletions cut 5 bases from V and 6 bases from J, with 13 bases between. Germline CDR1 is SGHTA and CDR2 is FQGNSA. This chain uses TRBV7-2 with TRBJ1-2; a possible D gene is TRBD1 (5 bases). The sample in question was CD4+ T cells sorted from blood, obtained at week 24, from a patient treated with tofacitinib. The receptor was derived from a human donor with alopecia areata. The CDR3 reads CASSRQKNHGYTF. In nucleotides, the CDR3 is TGTGCCAGCAGCCGACAGAAGAACCATGGCTACACCTTC.